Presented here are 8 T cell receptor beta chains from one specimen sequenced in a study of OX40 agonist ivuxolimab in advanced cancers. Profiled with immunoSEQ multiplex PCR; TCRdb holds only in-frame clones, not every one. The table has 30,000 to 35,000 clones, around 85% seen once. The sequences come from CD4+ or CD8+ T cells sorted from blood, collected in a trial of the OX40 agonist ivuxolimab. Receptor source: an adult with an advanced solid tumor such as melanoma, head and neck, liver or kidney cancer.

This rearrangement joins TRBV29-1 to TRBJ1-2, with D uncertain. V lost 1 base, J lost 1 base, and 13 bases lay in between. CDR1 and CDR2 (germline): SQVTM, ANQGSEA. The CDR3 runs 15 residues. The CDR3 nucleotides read TGCAGCGTTGAAGTGAGCCGCGGGGTTAACTATGGCTACACCTTC. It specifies CSVEVSRGVNYGYTF.

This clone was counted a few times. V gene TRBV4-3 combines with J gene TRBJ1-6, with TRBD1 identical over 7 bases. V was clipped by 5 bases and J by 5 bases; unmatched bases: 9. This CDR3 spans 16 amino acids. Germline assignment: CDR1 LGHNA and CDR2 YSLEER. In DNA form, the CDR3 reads TGCGCCAGCAGCTCCCACAGGGGAGACCATAATTCACCCCTCCACTTT. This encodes CASSSHRGDHNSPLHF.

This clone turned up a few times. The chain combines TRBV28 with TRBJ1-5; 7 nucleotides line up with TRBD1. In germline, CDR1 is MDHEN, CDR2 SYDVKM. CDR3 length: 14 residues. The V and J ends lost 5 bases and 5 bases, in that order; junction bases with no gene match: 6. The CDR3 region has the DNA TGTGCCAGCAGTAGACAGGGCGCGTATCAGCCCCAGCATTTT. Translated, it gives CASSRQGAYQPQHF.

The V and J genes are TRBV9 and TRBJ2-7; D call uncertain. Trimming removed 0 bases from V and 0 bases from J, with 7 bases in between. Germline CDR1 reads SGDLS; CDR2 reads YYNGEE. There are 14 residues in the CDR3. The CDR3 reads CASSVDWTSYEQYF. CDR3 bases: TGTGCCAGCAGCGTAGACTGGACCTCCTACGAGCAGTACTTC. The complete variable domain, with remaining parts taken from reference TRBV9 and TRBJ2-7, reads DSGVTQTPKHLITATGQRVTLRCSPRSGDLSVYWYQQSLDQGLQFLIQYYNGEERAKGNILERFSAQQFPDLHSELNLSSLELGDSALYFCASSVDWTSYEQYFGPGTRLTVT.

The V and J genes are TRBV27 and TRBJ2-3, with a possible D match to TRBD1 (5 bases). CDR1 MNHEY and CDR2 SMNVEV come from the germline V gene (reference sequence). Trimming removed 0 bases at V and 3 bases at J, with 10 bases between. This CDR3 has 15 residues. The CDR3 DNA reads TGTGCCAGCAGTTTATCGAATCGACAGACAGATACGCAGTATTTT. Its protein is CASSLSNRQTDTQYF.

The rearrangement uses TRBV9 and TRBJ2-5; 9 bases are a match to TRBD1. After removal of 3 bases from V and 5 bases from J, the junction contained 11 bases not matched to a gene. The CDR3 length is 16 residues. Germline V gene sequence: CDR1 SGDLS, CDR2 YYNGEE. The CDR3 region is CASSARTGGAQETQYF. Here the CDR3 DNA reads TGTGCCAGCAGCGCGAGAACAGGGGGCGCTCAGGAGACCCAGTACTTC.

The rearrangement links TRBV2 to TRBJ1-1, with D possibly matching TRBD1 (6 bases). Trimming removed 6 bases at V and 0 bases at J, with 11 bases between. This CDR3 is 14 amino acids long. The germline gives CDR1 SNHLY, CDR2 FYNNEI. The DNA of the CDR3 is TGTGCCAGCAGCAGGACAGAATTGAACACTGAAGCTTTCTTT. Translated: CASSRTELNTEAFF.

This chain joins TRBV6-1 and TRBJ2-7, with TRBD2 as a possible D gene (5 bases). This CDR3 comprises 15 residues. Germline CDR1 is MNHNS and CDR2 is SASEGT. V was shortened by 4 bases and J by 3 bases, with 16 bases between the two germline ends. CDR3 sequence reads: CASSVAAGENYEQYF. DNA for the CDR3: TGTGCCAGCAGTGTTGCGGCCGGGGAGAACTACGAGCAGTACTTC.